Shown below are 18 T cell receptor beta chains from a single sample sequenced in a study of blood T cells in healthy people across ages (dated by TCRdb to about 2015). The method was 5' RACE. Sequencing relied on an Illumina HiSeq 2500. A second roughly 6 to 12 cycle PCR used a sample-barcoded 5' primer and a J-beta primer mix. The raw public reads went through TCRdb reprocessing: fastp at Q25, MiXCR clone calling, in-frame beta chains kept. Every entry covers one CDR3 protein and lists the most common genes and DNA from its rows. The sample yields 870,000 or so distinct CDR3 sequences; under 35% were counted once. The ten largest clones take up 17% of the sample. The sequenced sample was blood. These receptors originate from an elderly woman in good health.

This clonotype was counted a few times. Here the CDR3 reads CASSLVAVYNSPLHF. As DNA, the CDR3 is TGTGCCAGCAGCTTAGTTGCAGTCTATAATTCACCCCTCCACTTT. The rearrangement uses TRBV7-2 and TRBJ1-6; the D is unclear. The CDR3 contains 15 residues. Trimming left V 1 base short and J 3 bases short, with 7 bases between. Per the germline V gene, CDR1 is SGHTA and CDR2 is FQGNSA.

The chain employs TRBV30 and TRBJ1-6, with unresolved D. The CDR3 length is 14 residues. The germline CDR1 and CDR2 sequences are GTSNPN and SVGIG (reference sequence). CDR3 residues: CVTKRESYNSPLHF. The CDR3 coding sequence is TGTGTCACCAAGAGGGAGTCCTATAATTCACCCCTCCACTTT.

A few counts support this clonotype. The genes are TRBV30 and TRBJ1-1, with D hard to call. The CDR3 loop spans 13 amino acids. CDR1 GTSNPN and CDR2 SVGIG come from the germline V gene (reference sequence). V lost 4 bases and J 1 base, leaving 10 bases between the germline ends. The CDR3 sequence is CAWTRSRNTEAFF. As DNA, the CDR3 is TGTGCCTGGACCCGATCGAGGAACACTGAAGCTTTCTTT. The complete variable domain, with remaining parts taken from reference TRBV30 and TRBJ1-1, reads SQTIHQWPATLVQPVGSPLSLECTVEGTSNPNLYWYRQAAGRGLQLLFYSVGIGQISSEVPQNLSASRPQDRQFILSSKKLLLSDSGFYLCAWTRSRNTEAFFGQGTRLTVV.

The rearrangement uses TRBV18 and TRBJ2-5, with 7 bases aligning to TRBD1. After removal of 4 bases from V and 5 bases from J, the junction contained 10 bases not matched to a gene. This CDR3 spans 15 amino acids. Germline-derived CDR1 and CDR2 are KGHSH and LQKENI. The CDR3 loop reads CASSHETGICETQYF. The CDR3 nucleotides are TGTGCCAGCTCACACGAGACAGGGATCTGTGAGACCCAGTACTTC.

The J gene is TRBJ1-1, the V gene TRBV6-2 or TRBV6-3; 11 bases line up with TRBD1. This CDR3 has 13 amino acids. V shed 8 bases and J 9 bases; nucleotides not matched to a gene: 8. The germline gives CDR1 MNHEY, CDR2 SVGEGT. CDR3 nucleotides: TGTGCCAGCGGGACAGGGGGAGGAGGGAAAGCTTTCTTT. Translating gives CASGTGGGGKAFF.

This chain connects TRBV16 to TRBJ1-1; 8 nucleotides match TRBD1. The germline V gene encodes CDR1 KGHSY and CDR2 FQNENV. The CDR3 spans 14 residues. V gave up 1 base and J gave up 5 bases; unmatched junction bases: 3. The CDR3 loop is CASSQWTGMTEAFF. CDR3 nucleotides: TGTGCCAGCAGCCAATGGACAGGGATGACTGAAGCTTTCTTT. The whole variable domain, remainder taken from reference TRBV16 and TRBJ1-1, is GEEVAQTPKHLVRGEGQKAKLYCAPIKGHSYVFWYQQVLKNEFKFLISFQNENVFDETGMPKERFSAKCLPNSPCSLEIQATKLEDSAVYFCASSQWTGMTEAFFGQGTRLTVV.

Many counts were recorded for this clonotype. The chain couples TRBV30 to TRBJ2-7, with TRBD1 matching over 7 bases. CDR1 GTSNPN and CDR2 SVGIG come from the germline V gene (reference sequence). The V segment lost 3 bases and the J segment 4 bases; nucleotides outside the gene matches: 9. This CDR3 has 14 amino acids. The CDR3 region has the DNA TGTGCCTGGAGGGTAGGGGGCAACGTTTACGAGCAGTACTTC. Its protein is CAWRVGGNVYEQYF.

This clonotype was picked up many times. This chain uses TRBV7-2 with TRBJ2-5, with 11 bases that match TRBD2. V lost 5 bases to trimming and J lost 0 bases; unmatched junction nucleotides: 5. The CDR3 extends over 16 amino acids. The germline CDR1 and CDR2 sequences are SGHTA and FQGNSA. CDR3 amino acids: CASSPRLAGNQETQYF. The CDR3 DNA follows: TGTGCCAGCAGCCCAAGACTAGCGGGGAACCAAGAGACCCAGTACTTC.

This clonotype was seen many times. A much more abundant neighbour one base away suggests this may be a read error. The chain joins TRBV5-5 to TRBJ2-6, with D perhaps TRBD2 (6 bases). Per the germline V gene, CDR1 is SGHKS and CDR2 is YYEKEE (reference sequence). The CDR3 sequence is 16 residues long. The CDR3 sequence is CASSSEPGTGANVRTF. The CDR3 DNA follows: TGTGCCAGCAGCTCCGAACCGGGGACTGGGGCCAACGTCCGGACTTTC.

The chain recombines TRBV10-3 with TRBJ2-2; D is possibly TRBD1 (5 bases). There are 13 residues in the CDR3. Germline values: CDR1 ENHRY, CDR2 SYGVKD. Trimming removed 5 bases at V and 4 bases at J, with 8 bases between. CDR3 bases: TGTGCCATCAGTACAGGTTCCACCGGGGAGCTGTTTTTT. This translates into CAISTGSTGELFF.

This clonotype turned up a few times. A much larger clone lies a single base off, so this may be a read error. The chain recombines TRBV15 with TRBJ2-5, with 7 bases matching TRBD1. Germline V gene lookup returns CDR1 LNHNV and CDR2 YYDKDF (reference sequence). Losses at the gene ends were 1 base for V and 5 bases for J; bases not matched to a gene: 7. This CDR3 is 15 amino acids long. Written as DNA, the CDR3 is TGTGCCACCAGCAGAGTCACAGGGGTTGGGGAGACCCAGTACTTC. It yields the protein CATSRVTGVGETQYF.

This clonotype was seen a few times. The chain employs TRBV30 and TRBJ1-4; 8 nucleotides agree with TRBD1. The CDR3 runs 13 residues. Germline V CDR1 and CDR2: GTSNPN, SVGIG (reference sequence). V trimming: 6 bases; J trimming: 8 bases; junction bases outside the gene matches: 8. For the CDR3, the DNA is TGTGCCTGCAGCCGGACAGGGCGAGAAAAACTGTTTTTT. It translates to CACSRTGREKLFF.

On this clonotype itself: A much larger clone sits a single nucleotide away, making a read error possible. The gene calls are TRBV11-2 and TRBJ2-1, with D unresolved. This CDR3 is 13 amino acids long. Germline values: CDR1 SGHAT, CDR2 FQNNGV. CDR3 in DNA: TGTGCCAGCAGCCGGACCTCCCACAATGAGCAGTTCTTC. Its protein product is CASSRTSHNEQFF.

This clonotype was recorded a few times. J is TRBJ2-3 and V is TRBV25-1; a weak D match, TRBD2 (7 bases). Germline V CDR1 and CDR2: MGHDK, SYGVNS. The CDR3 contains 17 residues. The V end lost 0 bases, the J end lost 8 bases, and 21 bases lay between the germline ends. This CDR3 is CASSEYGGARAGSTQYF. The CDR3 DNA follows: TGTGCCAGCAGTGAATATGGGGGGGCTCGGGCGGGATCTACGCAGTATTTT.

This clonotype was counted between two and nine times. Being one base from a much bigger clone, this may be a read error. This rearrangement joins TRBV28 to TRBJ2-5; maybe TRBD2 (6 bases). The end of the DNA fits TRBJ2-7 better, so the J call may be wrong. The germline V gene has CDR1 MDHEN and CDR2 SYDVKM. The CDR3 is 14 amino acids. The CDR3 DNA is TGTGCCAGCAGTGGAGGGCTAGTAATCGGCGAGCAGTACTTC. This codes for CASSGGLVIGEQYF.

This clonotype was observed many times. The CDR3 sequence is CAISVRGPAIYEQYF. The CDR3 nucleotides read TGTGCCATCAGTGTAAGGGGCCCAGCCATCTACGAGCAGTACTTC. This chain links TRBV10-3 with TRBJ2-7; tentatively, D is TRBD1 (5 bases). V dropped 4 bases and J dropped 3 bases, with 16 bases sitting between them. The CDR3 extends over 15 amino acids. Germline V lookup: CDR1 ENHRY, CDR2 SYGVKD.

This clonotype was found a few times. V usage is TRBV20-1 and J usage is TRBJ1-6; maybe TRBD1 (5 bases). The CDR3 length is 15 residues. The V end lost 7 bases, the J end lost 6 bases, and 19 bases lay between the germline ends. In germline, CDR1 is DFQATT, CDR2 SNEGSKA (reference sequence). CDR3: CSVPNAGAINSPLHF. The CDR3 bases are TGCAGTGTCCCAAACGCCGGGGCTATTAATTCACCCCTCCACTTT.

This clonotype was found many times. V is TRBV7-2 and J is TRBJ2-5, with TRBD2 identical over 11 bases. Germline V gene lookup returns CDR1 SGHTA and CDR2 FQGNSA. The CDR3 is 14 residues long. Trimming removed 4 bases from V and 5 bases from J; junction bases left unmatched: 3. The CDR3 DNA sequence: TGTGCCAGCAGCTCGGGACTAGCGGCTGAGACCCAGTACTTC. Encoded protein: CASSSGLAAETQYF.